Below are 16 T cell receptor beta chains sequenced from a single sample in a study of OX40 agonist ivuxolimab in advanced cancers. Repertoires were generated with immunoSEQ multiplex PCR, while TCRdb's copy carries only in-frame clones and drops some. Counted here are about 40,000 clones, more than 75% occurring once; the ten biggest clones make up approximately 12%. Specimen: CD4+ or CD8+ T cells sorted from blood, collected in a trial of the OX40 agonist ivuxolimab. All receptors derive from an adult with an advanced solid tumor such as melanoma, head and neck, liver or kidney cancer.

The CDR3 loop is CASSHYEQYF. The CDR3 region has the DNA TGTGCCAGCAGCCATTACGAGCAGTACTTC. The chain carries TRBV6-6 and TRBJ2-7; D gene unclear. Trimming left V 6 bases short and J 4 bases short, with 4 bases between. This CDR3 has 10 amino acids. Germline CDR1 and CDR2: MNHNY and SVGAGI (reference sequence).

The DNA of the CDR3 is TGTGCCAGCAGTTACTCTGGACTAGCGGTTTGGAACACCGGGGAGCTGTTTTTT. Its protein is CASSYSGLAVWNTGELFF. The V and J genes are TRBV28 and TRBJ2-2; 10 bases are shared with TRBD2. V dropped 4 bases and J dropped 1; count of bases not matched to a gene: 9. CDR1 MDHEN and CDR2 SYDVKM come from the germline V gene. The CDR3 spans 18 residues. Based on the CDR3 plus reference TRBV28 and TRBJ2-2, the full variable domain is DVKVTQSSRYLVKRTGEKVFLECVQDMDHENMFWYRQDPGLGLRLIYFSYDVKMKEKGDIPEGYSVSREKKERFSLILESASTNQTSMYLCASSYSGLAVWNTGELFFGEGSRLTVL.

CDR3 DNA sequence: TGTGCCAGCAGCTTAACTCCAGCGGGCGAGCAGTACTTC. Translated: CASSLTPAGEQYF. The rearrangement joins TRBV11-2 to TRBJ2-7; a weak D match, TRBD2 (6 bases). The V gene lost 2 bases and the J gene lost 6 bases, with 11 bases spanning the gap. CDR1 and CDR2 (germline): SGHAT, FQNNGV. This CDR3 comprises 13 residues.

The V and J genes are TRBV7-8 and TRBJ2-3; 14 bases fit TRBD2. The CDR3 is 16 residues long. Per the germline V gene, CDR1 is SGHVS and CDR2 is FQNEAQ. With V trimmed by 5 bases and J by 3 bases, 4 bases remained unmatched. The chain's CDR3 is CASSPWTSGGTDTQYF. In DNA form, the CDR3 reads TGTGCCAGCAGCCCCTGGACTAGCGGGGGGACAGATACGCAGTATTTT.

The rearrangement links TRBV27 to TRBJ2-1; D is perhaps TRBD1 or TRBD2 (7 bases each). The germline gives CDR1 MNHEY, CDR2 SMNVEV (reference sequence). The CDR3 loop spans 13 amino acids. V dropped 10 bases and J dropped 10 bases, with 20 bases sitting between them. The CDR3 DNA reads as TGTGCCACAGGGGGGGGTGTTTGGGAGGAGCAGTTCTTC. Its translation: CATGGGVWEEQFF.

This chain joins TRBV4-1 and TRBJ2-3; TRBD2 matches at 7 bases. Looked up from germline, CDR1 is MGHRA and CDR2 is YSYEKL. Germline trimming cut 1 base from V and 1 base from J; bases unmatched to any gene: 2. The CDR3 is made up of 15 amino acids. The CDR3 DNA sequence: TGCGCCAGCAGCCAAGCGGCGGGAGGCACAGATACGCAGTATTTT. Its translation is CASSQAAGGTDTQYF.

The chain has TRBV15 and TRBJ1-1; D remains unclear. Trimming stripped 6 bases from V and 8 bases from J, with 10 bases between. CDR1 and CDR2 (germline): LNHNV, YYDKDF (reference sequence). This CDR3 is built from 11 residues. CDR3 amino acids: CATRNLTEAFF. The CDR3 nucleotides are TGTGCCACCAGGAACCTGACCGAAGCTTTCTTT.

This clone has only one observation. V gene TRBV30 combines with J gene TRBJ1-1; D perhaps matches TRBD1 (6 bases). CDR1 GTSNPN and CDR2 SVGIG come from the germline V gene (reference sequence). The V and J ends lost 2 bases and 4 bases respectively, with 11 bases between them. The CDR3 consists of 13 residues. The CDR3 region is CAWSWGRGTEAFF. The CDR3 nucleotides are TGTGCCTGGAGTTGGGGGCGCGGCACTGAAGCTTTCTTT.

The chain's CDR3 is CASRSPPGQGDDEQYF. The CDR3 DNA is TGTGCCAGCAGGAGCCCCCCGGGACAGGGGGACGACGAGCAGTACTTC. The V gene is TRBV6-6, the J gene TRBJ2-7; TRBD1 matches at 11 bases. Germline V gene sequence: CDR1 MNHNY, CDR2 SVGAGI (reference sequence). The CDR3 is 16 amino acids. V shed 6 bases, J shed 5 bases, and the junction held 12 bases outside the gene matches.

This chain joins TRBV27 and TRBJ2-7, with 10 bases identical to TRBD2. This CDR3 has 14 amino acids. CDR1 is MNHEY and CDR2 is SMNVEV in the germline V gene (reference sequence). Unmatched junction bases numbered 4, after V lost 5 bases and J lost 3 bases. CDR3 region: CASSLWTSGYEQYF. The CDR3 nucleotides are TGTGCCAGCAGTCTGTGGACTAGCGGCTACGAGCAGTACTTC.

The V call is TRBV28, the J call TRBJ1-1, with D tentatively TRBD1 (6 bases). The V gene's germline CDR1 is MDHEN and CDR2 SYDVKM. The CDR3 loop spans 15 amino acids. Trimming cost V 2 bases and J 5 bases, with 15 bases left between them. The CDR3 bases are TGTGCCAGCAGTTTAGCGGGGGGGGCTGGGACTGAAGCTTTCTTT. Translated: CASSLAGGAGTEAFF.

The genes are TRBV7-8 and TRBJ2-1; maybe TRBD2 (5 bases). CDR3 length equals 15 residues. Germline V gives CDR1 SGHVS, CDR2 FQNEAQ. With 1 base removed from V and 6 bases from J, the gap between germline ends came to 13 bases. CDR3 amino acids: CASSLVGLAVNEQFF. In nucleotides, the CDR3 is TGTGCCAGCAGCTTAGTCGGTCTAGCAGTCAATGAGCAGTTCTTC.

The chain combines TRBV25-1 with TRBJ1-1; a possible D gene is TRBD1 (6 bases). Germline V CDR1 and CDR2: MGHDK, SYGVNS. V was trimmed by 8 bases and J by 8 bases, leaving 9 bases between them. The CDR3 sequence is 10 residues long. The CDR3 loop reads CASGDREAFF. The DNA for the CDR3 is TGTGCCAGCGGCGACAGGGAAGCTTTCTTT.

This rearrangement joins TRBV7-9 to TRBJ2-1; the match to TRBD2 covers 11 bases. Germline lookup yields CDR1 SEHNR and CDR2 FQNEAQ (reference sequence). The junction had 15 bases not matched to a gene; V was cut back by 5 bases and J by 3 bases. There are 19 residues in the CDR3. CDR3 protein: CASSTGTSGGQHFYNEQFF. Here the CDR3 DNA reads TGTGCCAGCAGCACCGGGACTAGCGGAGGACAGCACTTCTACAATGAGCAGTTCTTC.

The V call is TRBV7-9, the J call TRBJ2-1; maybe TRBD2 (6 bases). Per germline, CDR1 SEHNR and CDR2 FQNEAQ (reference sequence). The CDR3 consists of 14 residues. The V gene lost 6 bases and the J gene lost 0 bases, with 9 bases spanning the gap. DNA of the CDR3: TGTGCCAGCAGTCCCGGGAGCTCCTACAATGAGCAGTTCTTC. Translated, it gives CASSPGSSYNEQFF.

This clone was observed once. Here the CDR3 reads CASSLAGEGQGPGNQPQHF. The DNA for the CDR3 is TGTGCCAGCAGCTTAGCCGGCGAGGGACAGGGGCCGGGGAATCAGCCCCAGCATTTT. J is TRBJ1-5 and V is TRBV7-6; 10 bases are shared with TRBD1. Losses at the gene ends were 0 bases for V and 4 bases for J; bases not matched to a gene: 12. The CDR3 has 19 amino acids. Germline values: CDR1 SGHVS, CDR2 FNYEAQ.